This TCR beta chain was recorded in a study of blood T cell repertoires in COVID-19. The age range of participants was 18 to 89 years, with residence in about 25 US areas. Categorization into cohorts depended on clinical history that participants reported. Cohort 3 recovery required two negative PCRs, clearance, or symptom resolution. The method was immunoSEQ multiplex PCR; TCRdb's version includes in-frame clones alone and lacks a portion of them. Among 250,000 to 350,000 clones listed, approximately 87% were seen once. J was trimmed by 0 bases and V by 4 bases; bases with no gene match: 8. Looked up from germline, CDR1 is SGHRS and CDR2 is YFSETQ. This CDR3 comprises 17 residues.

The chain links TRBV5-1 to TRBJ1-4, with 8 positions matching TRBD1. The sequenced material came from PBMCs or T cells enriched from blood (not recorded which). This receptor was taken from a woman aged 25 to 39 who had recovered from COVID-19. CDR3 sequence reads: CASSRGQARTTNEKLFF. CDR3 sequence (DNA): TGCGCCAGCAGCAGGGGACAGGCCAGAACAACTAATGAAAAACTGTTTTTT.